This T cell receptor beta chain came from a study of T cells after yellow fever vaccination. A process of 5'RACE template switching, which added a universal primer site and UMIs, was used to make TCR cDNA. MiXCR, run by TCRdb on the 5' RACE reads, gives a single entry per CDR3 protein. The profile covers 85,000 to 100,000 distinct CDR3 sequences, with about 6% appearing a single time and roughly 39% taken by the ten largest. V was pared by 0 bases and J by 4 bases, with 1 base of the junction left unmatched. This CDR3 comprises 14 residues. The germline gives CDR1 SQVTM, CDR2 ANQGSEA. Study observations and caveats: Primary-vaccination clones mostly resurfaced post-booster (nearly 97% CD4, roughly 90% CD8). On re-exposure, the response was weaker but peaked faster, at day 5 versus 15.

In regard to this clonotype: Its matching antigen is unknown.

The gene calls are TRBV29-1 and TRBJ1-2; the match to TRBD1 covers 11 bases. The sequence came from a man between 18 and 29 years old who received the YFV17D yellow fever vaccine. Material: CD8+ T cells sorted from PBMCs, obtained 10 days after the yellow fever booster vaccination. The CDR3 DNA reads TGCAGCGTTGAAGATGGACAGGGGGCCTATGGCTACACCTTC. Translating it yields CSVEDGQGAYGYTF.